This record covers a single TCR beta chain. Its antigen is not known. These data are taken from a study of T cells in Graves' hyperthyroidism and ophthalmopathy. General study findings and limits: In the analysis, a 13 V-J model separated ophthalmopathy from stable hyperthyroidism. Also found in blood were most expanded thyroid clonotypes above 0.001.

Uncontrolled infection, other autoimmune disease, pregnancy and lactation each barred patients from inclusion. The TCR beta CDR3 regions underwent amplification using RNA transcripts as the source. The HTBI primer set drove a first-round RT-PCR of the TCR CDR3. Each CDR3 protein gets one entry after TCRdb re-called the multiplex PCR reads with MiXCR. Of a few hundred thousand distinct CDR3 sequences in the sample, 15% to 18% were seen once. V dropped 4 bases and J dropped 5; count of bases not matched to a gene: 7. CDR1 and CDR2 (germline): DFQATT, SNEGSKA (reference sequence). The CDR3 consists of 15 residues.

The V gene is TRBV20-1, the J gene TRBJ2-1; 11 bases are a match to TRBD2. Sequences were obtained from blood. The TCR originated in a woman aged 18 to 35 with Graves' hyperthyroidism that later progressed to Graves' ophthalmopathy. The CDR3 loop is CSAIPLAGADNEQFF. The CDR3 DNA sequence: TGCAGTGCTATCCCACTAGCGGGAGCGGACAATGAGCAGTTCTTC.